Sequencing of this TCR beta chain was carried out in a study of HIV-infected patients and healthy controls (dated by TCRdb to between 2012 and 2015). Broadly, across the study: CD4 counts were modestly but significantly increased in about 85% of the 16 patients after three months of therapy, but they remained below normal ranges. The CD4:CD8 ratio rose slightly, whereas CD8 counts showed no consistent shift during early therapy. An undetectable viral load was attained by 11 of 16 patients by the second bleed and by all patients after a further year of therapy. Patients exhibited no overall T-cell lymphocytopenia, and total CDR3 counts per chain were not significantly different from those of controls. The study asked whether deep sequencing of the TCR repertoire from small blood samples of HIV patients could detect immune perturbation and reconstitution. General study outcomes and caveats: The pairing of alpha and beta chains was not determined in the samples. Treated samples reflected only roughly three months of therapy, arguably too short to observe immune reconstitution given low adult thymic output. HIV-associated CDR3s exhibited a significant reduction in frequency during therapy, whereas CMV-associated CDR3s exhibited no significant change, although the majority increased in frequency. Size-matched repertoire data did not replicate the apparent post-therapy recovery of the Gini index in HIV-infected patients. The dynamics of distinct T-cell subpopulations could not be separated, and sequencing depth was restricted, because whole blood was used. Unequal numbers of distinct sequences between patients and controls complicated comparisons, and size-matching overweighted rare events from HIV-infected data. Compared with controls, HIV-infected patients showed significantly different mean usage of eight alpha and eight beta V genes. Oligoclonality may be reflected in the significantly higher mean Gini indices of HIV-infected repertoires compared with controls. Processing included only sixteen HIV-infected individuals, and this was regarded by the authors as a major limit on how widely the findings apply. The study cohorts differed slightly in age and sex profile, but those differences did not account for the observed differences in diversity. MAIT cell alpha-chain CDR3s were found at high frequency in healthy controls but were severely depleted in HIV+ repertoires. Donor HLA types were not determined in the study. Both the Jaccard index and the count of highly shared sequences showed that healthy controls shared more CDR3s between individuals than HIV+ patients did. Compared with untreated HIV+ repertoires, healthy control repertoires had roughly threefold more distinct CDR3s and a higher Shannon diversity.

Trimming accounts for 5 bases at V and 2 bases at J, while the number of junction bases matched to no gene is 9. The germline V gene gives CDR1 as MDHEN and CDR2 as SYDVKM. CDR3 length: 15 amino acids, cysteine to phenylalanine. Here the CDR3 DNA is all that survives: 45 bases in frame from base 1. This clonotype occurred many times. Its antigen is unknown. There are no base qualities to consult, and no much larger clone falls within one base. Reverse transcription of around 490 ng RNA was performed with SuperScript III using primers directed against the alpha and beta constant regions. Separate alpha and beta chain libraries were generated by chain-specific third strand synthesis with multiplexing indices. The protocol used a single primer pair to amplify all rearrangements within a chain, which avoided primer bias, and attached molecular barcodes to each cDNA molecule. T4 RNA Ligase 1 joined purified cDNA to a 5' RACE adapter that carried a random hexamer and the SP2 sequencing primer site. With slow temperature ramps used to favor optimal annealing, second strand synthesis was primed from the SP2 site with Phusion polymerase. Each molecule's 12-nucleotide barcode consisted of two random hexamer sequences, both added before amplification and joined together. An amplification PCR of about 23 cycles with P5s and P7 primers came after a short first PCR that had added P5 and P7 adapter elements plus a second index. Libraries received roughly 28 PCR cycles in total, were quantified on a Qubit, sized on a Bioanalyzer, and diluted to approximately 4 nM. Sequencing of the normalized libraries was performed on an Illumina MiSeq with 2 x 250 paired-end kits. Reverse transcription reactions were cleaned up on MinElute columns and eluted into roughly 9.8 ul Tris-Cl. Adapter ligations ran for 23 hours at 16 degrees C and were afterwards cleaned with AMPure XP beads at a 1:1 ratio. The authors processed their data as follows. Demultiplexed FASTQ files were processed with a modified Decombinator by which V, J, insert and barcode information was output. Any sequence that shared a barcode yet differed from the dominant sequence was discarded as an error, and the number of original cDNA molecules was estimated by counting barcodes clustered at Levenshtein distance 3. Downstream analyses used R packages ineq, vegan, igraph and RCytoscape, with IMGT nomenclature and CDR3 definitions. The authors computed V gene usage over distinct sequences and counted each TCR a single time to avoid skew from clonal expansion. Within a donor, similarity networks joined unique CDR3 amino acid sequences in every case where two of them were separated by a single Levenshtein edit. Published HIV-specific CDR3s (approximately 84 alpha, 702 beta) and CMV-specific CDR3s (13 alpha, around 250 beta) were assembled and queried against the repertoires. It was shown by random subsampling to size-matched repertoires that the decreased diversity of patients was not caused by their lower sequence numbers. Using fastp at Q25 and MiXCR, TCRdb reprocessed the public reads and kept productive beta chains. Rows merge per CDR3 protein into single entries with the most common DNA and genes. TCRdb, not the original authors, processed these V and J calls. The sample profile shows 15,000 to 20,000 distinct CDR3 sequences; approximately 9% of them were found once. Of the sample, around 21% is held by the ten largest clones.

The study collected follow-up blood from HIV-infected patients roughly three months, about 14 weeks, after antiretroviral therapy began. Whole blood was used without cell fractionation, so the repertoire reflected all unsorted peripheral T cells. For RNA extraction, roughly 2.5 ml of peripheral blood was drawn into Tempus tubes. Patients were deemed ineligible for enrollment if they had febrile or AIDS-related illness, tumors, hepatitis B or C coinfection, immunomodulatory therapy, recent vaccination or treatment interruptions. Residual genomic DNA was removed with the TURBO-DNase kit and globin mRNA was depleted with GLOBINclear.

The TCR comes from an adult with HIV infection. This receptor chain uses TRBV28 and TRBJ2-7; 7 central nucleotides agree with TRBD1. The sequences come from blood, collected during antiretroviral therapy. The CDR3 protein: CASSPRQGSPYEQYF. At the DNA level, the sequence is TGTGCCAGCAGTCCGCGACAGGGTTCGCCCTACGAGCAGTACTTC.